This TCR beta chain emerged from a study of T cell responses to AZD1222 COVID-19 vaccine. To note about this clone: The antigen is not known.

TCRdb keeps only in-frame clones here, not all; method: immunoSEQ multiplex PCR. The sample has about 120,000 clones, around 91% seen once. Whole-study results and caveats: Reports say nearly half of spike-specific TCRs go after unmutated variant regions. Among vaccine-associated CD4 TCRs, coverage spanned spike, with dominance at 160-218 and 743-854.

The CDR3 contains 17 residues. From germline, CDR1 is KGHDR and CDR2 SFDVKD. Trimming removed 5 bases from V and 1 base from J, with 14 bases in between. This receptor was identified in an adult in good health. The sequences come from peripheral blood, collected on day 0 of MenACWY control vaccination. The chain employs TRBV24-1 and TRBJ2-6; D may be TRBD1 or TRBD2 (5 bases each). CDR3 in amino acids: CATSVGESVSGANVLTF. The CDR3 DNA is TGTGCCACCAGTGTGGGGGAAAGTGTTTCTGGGGCCAACGTCCTGACTTTC.